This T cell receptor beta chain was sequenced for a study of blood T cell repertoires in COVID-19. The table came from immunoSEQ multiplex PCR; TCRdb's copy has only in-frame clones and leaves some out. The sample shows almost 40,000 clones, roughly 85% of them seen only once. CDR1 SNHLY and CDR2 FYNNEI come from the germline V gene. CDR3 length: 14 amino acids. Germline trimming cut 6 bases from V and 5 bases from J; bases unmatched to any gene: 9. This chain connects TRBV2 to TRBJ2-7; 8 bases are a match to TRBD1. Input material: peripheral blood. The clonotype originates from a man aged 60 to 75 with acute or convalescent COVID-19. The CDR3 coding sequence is TGTGCCAGCAGCGCTTCAGGGGGCGGAAACGAGCAGTACTTC. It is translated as CASSASGGGNEQYF.